The 18 T cell receptor beta chains in this list originate from one sample, sequenced in a study of T-cell reconstitution after alpha-beta-depleted transplantation in children. During its preparation, the TCRbeta library received unique molecular identifiers. TCRdb re-called the PCR reads through MiXCR, storing one row per CDR3 protein. The table includes 450,000 to 550,000 distinct CDR3 sequences, approximately 10% detected once. The input for sequencing was PBMCs, mostly from graft donor cells, taken 180 days after TCRalphabeta/CD19-depleted stem cell transplant. These TCRs come from a female patient between 2 and 15 years old who had a stem cell transplant for aplastic anemia, so the T cells may come from the graft donor.

This clonotype showed up just a few times. The chain employs TRBV7-2 and TRBJ2-7; D is unclear. From germline, CDR1 is SGHTA and CDR2 FQGNSA. The CDR3 is 13 amino acids. The ends were cut back, 1 base at V and 4 bases at J, with 8 bases in the middle. The DNA for the CDR3 is TGTGCCAGCAGCTTAGAAAAGCGATACGAGCAGTACGTC. Its protein is CASSLEKRYEQYV.

The chain carries TRBV28 and TRBJ2-3, with TRBD2 matching over 7 bases. Germline-derived CDR1 and CDR2 are MDHEN and SYDVKM. The CDR3 has 15 residues. Germline trimming cut 8 bases from V and 0 bases from J; bases unmatched to any gene: 8. The CDR3 is CASSSGGGSTDTQYF. The CDR3 nucleotides read TGTGCCAGCTCCTCTGGGGGGGGGAGCACAGATACGCAGTATTTT. The entire variable domain, with the rest obtained from reference TRBV28 and TRBJ2-3, is as follows: DVKVTQSSRYLVKRTGEKVFLECVQDMDHENMFWYRQDPGLGLRLIYFSYDVKMKEKGDIPEGYSVSREKKERFSLILESASTNQTSMYLCASSSGGGSTDTQYFGPGTRLTVL.

This clonotype turned up a few times. The chain is built from TRBV3-1 and TRBJ2-1; 16 bases are a match to TRBD2. The trim removed 6 bases at V and 8 bases at J, leaving 22 bases unmatched. From germline, CDR1 is LGHDT and CDR2 YNNKEL (reference sequence). The CDR3 totals 21 residues. CDR3 residues: CASRDEPGLAGGPQDNYEQFF. CDR3 sequence (DNA): TGTGCCAGCAGGGACGAACCGGGACTAGCGGGAGGGCCTCAAGATAACTATGAGCAGTTCTTC.

In this sample, this clonotype turned up a few times. The chain recombines TRBV28 with TRBJ1-3; no reliable D call. Germline-derived CDR1 and CDR2 are MDHEN and SYDVKM. CDR3 length equals 15 residues. Between the trimmed V and J ends, which lost 2 bases and 0 bases, there was a span of 8 bases. The DNA for the CDR3 is TGTGCCAGCAGTTTAGGACCTACCTCTGGAAACACCATATATTTT. Translated, it gives CASSLGPTSGNTIYF.

The chain uses TRBV6-5 and TRBJ2-5, with D maybe TRBD2 (6 bases). V was cut by 2 bases and J by 5 bases, with 12 bases left in between. Germline CDR1 reads MNHEY; CDR2 reads SVGAGI. The CDR3 has 14 residues. The CDR3 DNA follows: TGTGCCAGCAGTTACACGGGGGTATTGGAGACCCAGTACTTC. This translates into CASSYTGVLETQYF.

This chain connects TRBV7-2 to TRBJ2-3, with 12 bases matching TRBD2. V dropped 1 base and J dropped 1; count of bases not matched to a gene: 6. Germline V gene lookup returns CDR1 SGHTA and CDR2 FQGNSA. CDR3 size: 18 residues. The CDR3 sequence: CASSLGLAGGPRTDTQYF. CDR3 in DNA: TGTGCCAGCAGCTTAGGGCTAGCGGGAGGGCCCCGCACAGATACGCAGTATTTT.

This chain uses TRBV5-5 with TRBJ1-4, with D possibly matching TRBD1 (5 bases). The CDR3 sequence is 16 residues long. V was shortened by 2 bases and J by 4 bases, with 15 bases between the two germline ends. CDR1 and CDR2 (germline): SGHKS, YYEKEE (reference sequence). The CDR3 is CASSFLGATRNEKLFF. For the CDR3, the DNA is TGTGCCAGCAGCTTCCTCGGGGCTACCCGTAATGAAAAACTGTTTTTT.

This clonotype occurred many times. V and J are TRBV29-1 and TRBJ2-1, with 9 bases fitting TRBD2. J lost 12 bases, V lost 4 bases, and 10 bases had no gene match. Per the germline V gene, CDR1 is SQVTM and CDR2 is ANQGSEA. This CDR3 comprises 13 residues. The CDR3 is CSVGGRALHWQFF. The CDR3 region has the DNA TGCAGCGTTGGCGGGAGGGCCCTACATTGGCAGTTCTTC.

This clonotype was observed at least ten times. The V gene is TRBV10-3, the J gene TRBJ1-5; the match to TRBD1 covers 9 bases. This CDR3 region has 14 residues. In germline, CDR1 is ENHRY, CDR2 SYGVKD. The ends lost 6 bases at V and 3 bases at J; junction bases unmatched: 3. The CDR3 reads CAIRGQGNNQPQHF. The CDR3 DNA reads TGTGCCATCAGGGGACAGGGAAACAATCAGCCCCAGCATTTT.

The chain is built from TRBV20-1 and TRBJ1-1; D remains unclear. Looked up from germline, CDR1 is DFQATT and CDR2 is SNEGSKA (reference sequence). Trimming pared 1 base from V and 8 bases from J, leaving 8 bases between. CDR3 length: 11 residues. The CDR3 DNA sequence: TGCAGTGCTAGAGTCCTCAGCGAAGCTTTCTTT. Translation: CSARVLSEAFF.

V and J are TRBV6-5 and TRBJ2-7; D might be TRBD1 (6 bases). The germline V gene has CDR1 MNHEY and CDR2 SVGAGI. The CDR3 runs to 14 residues. V dropped 7 bases and J dropped 2 bases, with 15 bases sitting between them. In DNA, the CDR3 is TGTGCCAGCACCCCACACGGACAGCCCTACGAGCAGTACTTC. This encodes CASTPHGQPYEQYF.

This clonotype was recorded a few times. The chain combines TRBV20-1 with TRBJ1-1; no clear D gene. The V and J ends lost 5 bases and 1 base respectively, with 8 bases between them. The CDR3 is 12 residues long. Germline lookup yields CDR1 DFQATT and CDR2 SNEGSKA (reference sequence). CDR3 region: CSARPKNTEAFF. CDR3 DNA: TGCAGTGCTCGACCAAAGAACACTGAAGCTTTCTTT.

This clonotype has a handful of counts. The chain couples TRBV12-3 or TRBV12-4 to TRBJ1-2; D possibly corresponds to TRBD1 (5 bases). This CDR3 is 15 amino acids long. Deletions cut 7 bases from V and 7 bases from J, with 22 bases between. The CDR3 here is CASTPYLAGPGGYTF. The CDR3 coding sequence is TGTGCCAGCACCCCTTACTTGGCAGGGCCGGGTGGCTACACCTTC.

This clonotype has a handful of counts. The V gene is TRBV5-6, the J gene TRBJ2-7; 8 bases line up with TRBD2. Germline assignment: CDR1 SGHDT and CDR2 YYEEEE. CDR3 size: 16 residues. Unmatched junction bases numbered 10, after V lost 1 base and J lost 4 bases. CDR3 bases: TGTGCCAGCAGCTTGTCACCGAGCGGGAGTCTGTACGAGCAGTACTTC. This codes for CASSLSPSGSLYEQYF.

The V gene is TRBV6-2 or TRBV6-3, the J gene TRBJ2-1; a possible D gene is TRBD1 (6 bases). Germline loops: CDR1 MNHEY, CDR2 SVGEGT. Trimming cost V 4 bases and J 12 bases, with 19 bases left between them. There are 14 residues in the CDR3. CDR3 residues: CASSSPGQPRGQFF. In nucleotides, the CDR3 is TGTGCCAGCAGTTCCCCGGGACAACCCAGAGGGCAGTTCTTC.

The chain couples TRBV3-1 to TRBJ2-3; 8 nucleotides match TRBD2. The junction had 4 bases not matched to a gene; V was cut back by 4 bases and J by 4 bases. Per the germline V gene, CDR1 is LGHDT and CDR2 is YNNKEL (reference sequence). CDR3 size: 14 residues. The CDR3 here is CASSRERESDTQYF. The CDR3 DNA reads TGTGCCAGCAGCCGAGAGCGGGAGTCAGATACGCAGTATTTT.

The chain carries TRBV10-3 and TRBJ2-6, with 7 positions matching TRBD1. The CDR3 length is 15 residues. The trim removed 4 bases at V and 1 base at J, leaving 1 base unmatched. Germline assignment: CDR1 ENHRY and CDR2 SYGVKD. The CDR3 here is CAISGTGSGANVLTF. The CDR3 DNA reads as TGTGCCATCAGTGGGACAGGTTCTGGGGCCAACGTCCTGACTTTC.

This clonotype was detected ten times or more. The rearrangement links TRBV20-1 to TRBJ2-7; 11 nucleotides agree with TRBD2. Per germline, CDR1 DFQATT and CDR2 SNEGSKA (reference sequence). V gave up 5 bases and J gave up 6 bases; unmatched junction bases: 15. This CDR3 comprises 16 residues. Here the CDR3 reads CSAPGGTSGPRGEQYF. In nucleotides, the CDR3 is TGCAGTGCTCCAGGGGGGACTAGCGGACCAAGGGGCGAGCAGTACTTC.